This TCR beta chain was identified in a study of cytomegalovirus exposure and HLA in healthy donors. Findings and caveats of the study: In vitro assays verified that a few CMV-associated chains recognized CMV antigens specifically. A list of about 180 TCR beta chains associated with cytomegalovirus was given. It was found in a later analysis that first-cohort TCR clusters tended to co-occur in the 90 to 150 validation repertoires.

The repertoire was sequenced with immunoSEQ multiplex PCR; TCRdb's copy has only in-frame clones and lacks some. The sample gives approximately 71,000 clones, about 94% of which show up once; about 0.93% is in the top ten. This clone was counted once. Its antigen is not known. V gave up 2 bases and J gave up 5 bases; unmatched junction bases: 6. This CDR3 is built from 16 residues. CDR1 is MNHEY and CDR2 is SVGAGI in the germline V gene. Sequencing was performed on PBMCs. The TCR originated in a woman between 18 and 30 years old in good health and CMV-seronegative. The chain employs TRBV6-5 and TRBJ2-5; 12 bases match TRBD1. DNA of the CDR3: TGTGCCAGCAGTTACCTGGGACAGGGGGCTTTGGAGACCCAGTACTTC. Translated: CASSYLGQGALETQYF.